The 28 T cell receptor beta chains presented below share a single source sample, sequenced in a study of T cell responses to AZD1222 COVID-19 vaccine. The method was immunoSEQ multiplex PCR; TCRdb's version includes in-frame clones alone and lacks a portion of them. The data show 150,000 to 200,000 clones, around nine tenths seen once. This material consisted of peripheral blood, taken on day 0 of AZD1222 vaccination. These receptors came from an adult in good health.

The chain uses TRBV28 and TRBJ1-1; 8 bases align to TRBD1. CDR3 size: 15 residues. The ends lost 6 bases at V and 7 bases at J; junction bases unmatched: 13. Germline V lookup: CDR1 MDHEN, CDR2 SYDVKM. CDR3 nucleotides: TGTGCCAGCAGAGGTGCCGGGACAGGACTTTATGAAGCTTTCTTT. It yields the protein CASRGAGTGLYEAFF. The full variable domain, completed using reference TRBV28 and TRBJ1-1, is DVKVTQSSRYLVKRTGEKVFLECVQDMDHENMFWYRQDPGLGLRLIYFSYDVKMKEKGDIPEGYSVSREKKERFSLILESASTNQTSMYLCASRGAGTGLYEAFFGQGTRLTVV.

The chain uses TRBV28 and TRBJ2-6; perhaps D is TRBD1 or TRBD2 (6 bases each). CDR1 is MDHEN and CDR2 is SYDVKM in the germline V gene. V was shortened by 8 bases and J by 13 bases, with 9 bases between the two germline ends. The CDR3 runs to 10 residues. The CDR3 DNA reads TGTGCCAGCGGAGGGGGGGTCCTGACTTTC. It translates to CASGGGVLTF.

The rearrangement uses TRBV7-8 and TRBJ1-2; perhaps TRBD1 as D (5 bases). CDR1 is SGHVS and CDR2 is FQNEAQ in the germline V gene. V shed 3 bases and J shed 8 bases, with 19 bases lying between them. This CDR3 spans 15 amino acids. The CDR3 loop reads CASSFPYGGEGGYTF. The CDR3 coding sequence is TGTGCCAGCAGCTTCCCCTACGGAGGGGAAGGGGGCTACACCTTC.

The chain carries TRBV28 and TRBJ1-5; D call uncertain. The V and J ends lost 3 bases and 0 bases respectively, with 3 bases between them. CDR3 size: 13 residues. Germline values: CDR1 MDHEN, CDR2 SYDVKM. As DNA, the CDR3 is TGTGCCAGCAGTTTCAGTAGCAATCAGCCCCAGCATTTT. Residues: CASSFSSNQPQHF.

This clone is a singleton in its sample. The rearrangement links TRBV7-2 to TRBJ2-1; TRBD2 matches 13 bases. J was trimmed by 9 bases and V by 5 bases; bases with no gene match: 7. Germline CDR1 reads SGHTA; CDR2 reads FQGNSA. There are 15 residues in the CDR3. CDR3 DNA: TGTGCCAGCAGCACGACTAGCGGGAGGTTATTTGAGCAGTTCTTC. Its protein product is CASSTTSGRLFEQFF. Full variable domain (outside the CDR3, taken from reference TRBV7-2 and TRBJ2-1): GAGVSQSPSNKVTEKGKDVELRCDPISGHTALYWYRQSLGQGLEFLIYFQGNSAPDKSGLPSDRFSAERTGGSVSTLTIQRTQQEDSAVYLCASSTTSGRLFEQFFGPGTRLTVL.

V and J are TRBV2 and TRBJ1-5; D ambiguous. V lost 5 bases and J lost 3, with 17 bases in between. This CDR3 is 16 amino acids long. Germline V gene data show CDR1 as SNHLY and CDR2 as FYNNEI. The CDR3 loop reads CASSLHRAQINQPQHF. The CDR3 DNA reads as TGTGCCAGCAGTCTTCACCGGGCCCAAATCAATCAGCCCCAGCATTTT.

The V call is TRBV5-1, the J call TRBJ1-5; no firm D call. Germline V gene sequence: CDR1 SGHRS, CDR2 YFSETQ. The CDR3 loop spans 16 amino acids. V lost 0 bases and J lost 0, with 10 bases in between. This CDR3 is CASSLEPRSSNQPQHF. In DNA, the CDR3 is TGCGCCAGCAGCTTGGAGCCCCGGAGTAGCAATCAGCCCCAGCATTTT.

This sequence joins TRBV28 and TRBJ2-1; 9 bases align to TRBD2. This CDR3 comprises 18 residues. Germline assignment: CDR1 MDHEN and CDR2 SYDVKM. Trimming at V came to 2 bases and at J to 0 bases, leaving 8 bases not matched to a gene. The CDR3 DNA sequence: TGTGCCAGCAGTTTAACGCTAGCGGGACCGAGCTCCTACAATGAGCAGTTCTTC. Protein sequence: CASSLTLAGPSSYNEQFF. Together with reference TRBV28 and TRBJ2-1, the CDR3 gives the full variable domain: DVKVTQSSRYLVKRTGEKVFLECVQDMDHENMFWYRQDPGLGLRLIYFSYDVKMKEKGDIPEGYSVSREKKERFSLILESASTNQTSMYLCASSLTLAGPSSYNEQFFGPGTRLTVL.

J is TRBJ1-5 and V is TRBV4-1; 7 bases are a match to TRBD1. CDR1 and CDR2 (germline): MGHRA, YSYEKL. The CDR3 runs 16 residues. With 0 bases clipped from V and 4 bases from J, the junction kept 6 bases outside the gene matches. The CDR3 is CASSQDLPGGNQPQHF. CDR3 nucleotide sequence: TGCGCCAGCAGCCAAGATCTACCAGGGGGGAATCAGCCCCAGCATTTT.

The chain employs TRBV7-3 and TRBJ1-6; D remains ambiguous. Germline lookup yields CDR1 SGHTA and CDR2 FQGTGA. CDR3 size: 14 residues. The V and J ends lost 4 bases and 6 bases respectively, with 10 bases between them. The CDR3 nucleotides read TGTGCCAGCAGCTCCGGGCTCGTTAATTCACCCCTCCACTTT. Its translation: CASSSGLVNSPLHF.

The rearrangement uses TRBV11-3 and TRBJ1-3; D unresolved. The CDR3 has 15 residues. Trimming removed 5 bases at V and 0 bases at J, with 11 bases between. Germline V gene sequence: CDR1 SGHNT, CDR2 YENEEA. Here the CDR3 DNA reads TGTGCCAGCAGCGCCGGCGCACTCTCTGGAAACACCATATATTTT. This sequence encodes CASSAGALSGNTIYF. The full variable domain, with the rest looked up from reference TRBV11-3 and TRBJ1-3, is EAGVVQSPRYKIIEKKQPVAFWCNPISGHNTLYWYLQNLGQGPELLIRYENEEAVDDSQLPKDRFSAERLKGVDSTLKIQPAELGDSAVYLCASSAGALSGNTIYFGEGSWLTVV.

V and J are TRBV19 and TRBJ1-3, with 8 bases lining up with TRBD1. From germline, CDR1 is LNHDA and CDR2 SQIVND (reference sequence). The CDR3 loop spans 13 amino acids. V trimming: 6 bases; J trimming: 2 bases; junction bases outside the gene matches: 0. DNA for the CDR3: TGTGCCAGTAGCAGGGGGCCTGGAAACACCATATATTTT. Translated: CASSRGPGNTIYF.

The V gene is TRBV28, the J gene TRBJ1-5; 7 bases are shared with TRBD1. This CDR3 is built from 14 residues. The trim removed 6 bases at V and 1 base at J, leaving 3 bases unmatched. Germline CDR1 MDHEN, CDR2 SYDVKM. CDR3: CASRRTGSNQPQHF. The CDR3 region has the DNA TGTGCCAGCAGGCGGACAGGCAGCAATCAGCCCCAGCATTTT.

This rearrangement joins TRBV10-3 to TRBJ1-5; 8 bases map to TRBD1. The CDR3 length is 14 residues. Germline V CDR1 and CDR2: ENHRY, SYGVKD. J was trimmed by 2 bases and V by 7 bases; bases with no gene match: 4. The DNA for the CDR3 is TGTGCCATCAAGGACAGGGAGGGCAATCAGCCCCAGCATTTT. Its protein is CAIKDREGNQPQHF.

J is TRBJ1-5 and V is TRBV12-3 or TRBV12-4, with a weak D call TRBD1 (5 bases). With 5 bases removed from V and 5 bases from J, the gap between germline ends came to 7 bases. The CDR3 covers 12 residues. The chain's CDR3 is CASSGGDQPQHF. The CDR3 nucleotides are TGTGCCAGCAGTGGGGGGGATCAGCCCCAGCATTTT.

The J gene is TRBJ1-1, the V gene TRBV10-3; D perhaps matches TRBD1 (5 bases). Trimming left V 2 bases short and J 7 bases short, with 8 bases between. CDR1 is ENHRY and CDR2 is SYGVKD in the germline V gene. CDR3 length: 12 residues. This CDR3 reads CAISEVGGEAFF. CDR3 nucleotide sequence: TGTGCCATCAGTGAGGTGGGGGGTGAAGCTTTCTTT.

The chain has TRBV12-3 or TRBV12-4 and TRBJ1-2; D gene unclear. CDR3 size: 11 residues. Trimming left V 1 base short and J 8 bases short, with 5 bases between. This CDR3 is CASSLGIGYTF. The DNA for the CDR3 is TGTGCCAGCAGTTTAGGGATCGGCTACACCTTC.

This chain uses TRBV29-1 with TRBJ2-7; 13 nucleotides align to TRBD2. With V trimmed by 6 bases and J by 11 bases, 13 bases remained unmatched. The CDR3 consists of 14 residues. In germline, CDR1 is SQVTM, CDR2 ANQGSEA. The CDR3 spells CSVQDRLAGGSEYF. The DNA for the CDR3 is TGCAGCGTACAGGATCGACTAGCGGGAGGATCCGAGTACTTC.

This clone has a handful of counts. CDR3 bases: TGTGCCAGCAGTTTTGGAAACACCATATATTTT. It yields the protein CASSFGNTIYF. The chain joins TRBV6-5 to TRBJ1-3; D unclear. The CDR3 is 11 amino acids. V lost 4 bases, J lost 3 bases, and 1 base lay in between. The germline V gene has CDR1 MNHEY and CDR2 SVGAGI.

This chain connects TRBV7-2 to TRBJ1-5, with a tentative D call TRBD1 (5 bases). This CDR3 is 14 amino acids long. CDR1 SGHTA and CDR2 FQGNSA come from the germline V gene. The germline V and J ends were trimmed by 5 bases and 6 bases, with 14 bases remaining between them. CDR3 in amino acids: CASSPSRGFQPQHF. The CDR3 DNA is TGTGCCAGCAGCCCAAGTCGGGGGTTTCAGCCCCAGCATTTT.

The chain couples TRBV3-1 (or the pseudogene TRBV3-2) to TRBJ2-1; TRBD2 matches at 9 bases. CDR3 length: 14 residues. Germline V gives CDR1 LGHDT, CDR2 YNNKEL (reference sequence). V gave up 5 bases and J gave up 6 bases; unmatched junction bases: 5. The CDR3 region has the DNA TGTGCCAGCAGCGCCCTAGCGGGGATCAATGAGCAGTTCTTC. It is translated as CASSALAGINEQFF.

This sequence joins TRBV6-1 and TRBJ2-2; 7 bases align to TRBD1. Germline V gene lookup returns CDR1 MNHNS and CDR2 SASEGT. V dropped 3 bases and J dropped 7; count of bases not matched to a gene: 2. CDR3 length: 13 amino acids. As DNA, the CDR3 is TGTGCCAGCAGTGACAGGGGGATCGGGGAGCTGTTTTTT. It translates to CASSDRGIGELFF.

This clone occurred once. The chain employs TRBV3-1 (or the pseudogene TRBV3-2) and TRBJ1-6; D is uncertain. There are 16 residues in the CDR3. Germline CDR1 LGHDT, CDR2 YNNKEL (reference sequence). Trimming pared 4 bases from V and 1 base from J, leaving 11 bases between. The CDR3 bases are TGTGCCAGCAGCCCTATCGTATGGTCCTATAATTCACCCCTCCACTTT. It is translated as CASSPIVWSYNSPLHF.

The chain has TRBV29-1 and TRBJ2-5; D is unresolved. This CDR3 has 10 residues. V was clipped by 1 base and J by 5 bases, with 2 bases between them. The germline V gene has CDR1 SQVTM and CDR2 ANQGSEA. The CDR3 DNA reads TGCAGCGTTGAAGGGGAGACCCAGTACTTC. Protein sequence: CSVEGETQYF.

V gene TRBV9 combines with J gene TRBJ2-5; D call uncertain. The CDR3 covers 14 residues. Germline lookup yields CDR1 SGDLS and CDR2 YYNGEE. Trimming stripped 4 bases from V and 5 bases from J, with 15 bases between. The CDR3 nucleotides read TGTGCCAGCAGCCTTAGACCCGCGACGGAGACCCAGTACTTC. Its translation is CASSLRPATETQYF. The whole variable domain, remainder taken from reference TRBV9 and TRBJ2-5, is DSGVTQTPKHLITATGQRVTLRCSPRSGDLSVYWYQQSLDQGLQFLIQYYNGEERAKGNILERFSAQQFPDLHSELNLSSLELGDSALYFCASSLRPATETQYFGPGTRLLVL.

In its sample, this clone was seen once. The gene calls are TRBV5-3 and TRBJ1-4; 8 positions match TRBD1. TRBV5-3 is labeled an ORF, and its function is uncertain. CDR3 length equals 14 residues. V trimming: 0 bases; J trimming: 5 bases; junction bases outside the gene matches: 0. The CDR3 DNA reads TGTGCCAGAAGCTTGGCAGGGGGCAATGAAAAACTGTTTTTT. Its protein product is CARSLAGGNEKLFF.

The chain uses TRBV5-1 and TRBJ2-3; D ambiguous. The CDR3 is 13 amino acids. Germline loops: CDR1 SGHRS, CDR2 YFSETQ. The V end lost 0 bases, the J end lost 2 bases, and 4 bases lay between the germline ends. CDR3 DNA sequence: TGCGCCAGCAGCTTGGATTTCACAGATACGCAGTATTTT. It yields the protein CASSLDFTDTQYF. Complete variable domain (other parts from reference TRBV5-1 and TRBJ2-3): KAGVTQTPRYLIKTRGQQVTLSCSPISGHRSVSWYQQTPGQGLQFLFEYFSETQRNKGNFPGRFSGRQFSNSRSEMNVSTLELGDSALYLCASSLDFTDTQYFGPGTRLTVL.

This chain links TRBV28 with TRBJ2-7, with TRBD2 matching over 9 bases. Germline values: CDR1 MDHEN, CDR2 SYDVKM. The CDR3 loop spans 17 amino acids. J lost 0 bases, V lost 7 bases, and 13 bases had no gene match. The CDR3 nucleotides read TGTGCCAGCACCCAACAGTGGAGCGGGAGGAGCTCCTACGAGCAGTACTTC. Translated: CASTQQWSGRSSYEQYF.